This T cell receptor beta chain was identified during a study of shared clonotypes between healthy human individuals. Some clones are missing from TCRdb's copy, which holds only in-frame ones; the method was immunoSEQ multiplex PCR. The repertoire includes about 590,000 clones, 95% to 96% of them detected once, and less than 0.13% sits in the top ten. Only CD45RO-negative cells positively selected for CCR7 counted as naive CD8 cells, so terminally differentiated effector memory CD45RA+ cells were excluded. V was clipped by 4 bases and J by 7 bases; unmatched bases: 9. This CDR3 region has 16 residues. CDR1 SGHDN and CDR2 FVKESK come from the germline V gene.

The gene calls are TRBV14 and TRBJ2-1; 11 nucleotides align to TRBD2. Sequencing was done on a sample of naive CD8+ T cells sorted from blood. The sequence was obtained from a woman in her 30s in good health. This CDR3 is CASSRKLAGEGNEQFF. The CDR3 coding sequence is TGTGCCAGCAGCCGAAAACTAGCGGGAGAGGGGAATGAGCAGTTCTTC.